This TCR beta chain was observed in a study of shared clonotypes between healthy human individuals. Sequenced by immunoSEQ multiplex PCR; TCRdb stores in-frame clones only, minus some. The table lists about 480,000 clones, about 79% of them singletons. Unmatched junction bases numbered 6, after V lost 0 bases and J lost 4 bases. This CDR3 comprises 16 residues. CDR1 is SGHRS and CDR2 is YFSETQ in the germline V gene. The TCR originated in a woman between 35 and 50 years old in good health. Some clones in this sample may be carry-over from other donors' samples. V and J are TRBV5-1 and TRBJ2-3; 9 nucleotides agree with TRBD2. The specimen sequenced was PBMCs. The CDR3 reads CASSLGAGGRSDTQYF. The CDR3 DNA reads TGCGCCAGCAGCTTGGGTGCGGGAGGGCGGTCAGATACGCAGTATTTT.